This TCR beta chain was sequenced during a study of blood T cell repertoires in COVID-19. The CDR3 runs to 14 residues. V was pared by 0 bases and J by 4 bases, with 3 bases of the junction left unmatched. Germline V gene data show CDR1 as LNHNV and CDR2 as YYDKDF (reference sequence). TCRdb's copy holds only in-frame clones and misses some; the assay was immunoSEQ multiplex PCR. The sample holds fewer than 150,000 clones, around nine tenths seen once. The chain employs TRBV15 and TRBJ2-7; 7 bases are a match to TRBD1. Material for sequencing was peripheral blood. The TCR comes from a woman in her forties with acute or convalescent COVID-19. The CDR3 is CATSREGGGYEQYF. The DNA of the CDR3 is TGTGCCACCAGCAGAGAAGGGGGCGGGTACGAGCAGTACTTC.